These 22 T cell receptor beta chains originate from one sample sequenced in a study of identical twins. Each CDR3 protein is one row after TCRdb ran MiXCR on the 5' RACE reads. This table holds roughly 470,000 distinct CDR3 sequences, approximately 14% found once. These data also formed part of another study, on yellow fever vaccine responses in identical twins.

The sequencing input was CD4+ T cells sorted from blood. Receptor source: a woman between 18 and 30 years old in good health.

The chain couples TRBV11-2 to TRBJ2-1; 15 nucleotides line up with TRBD2. CDR1 is SGHAT, CDR2 FQNNGV, per germline. CDR3 length: 19 amino acids. With V trimmed by 5 bases and J by 1 base, 9 bases remained unmatched. The CDR3 DNA sequence: TGTGCCAGCAGCCCGCGGACTAGCGGGGGGGCCCGATCCTACAATGAGCAGTTCTTC. Its protein product is CASSPRTSGGARSYNEQFF.

The CDR3 protein is CASSRDRGHEQYF. The CDR3 DNA is TGTGCCAGCAGCCGCGACAGGGGTCACGAGCAGTACTTC. This sequence joins TRBV6-1 and TRBJ2-7, with 8 bases that match TRBD1. V lost 6 bases and J lost 5; bases outside the gene matches: 6. CDR3 length equals 13 residues. In germline, CDR1 is MNHNS, CDR2 SASEGT.

The chain employs TRBV7-9 and TRBJ2-7, with D uncertain. Germline CDR1 reads SEHNR; CDR2 reads FQNEAQ (reference sequence). There are 14 residues in the CDR3. Deletions cut 3 bases from V and 3 bases from J, with 12 bases between. Here the CDR3 reads CASSFPGGYYEQYF. The CDR3 bases are TGTGCCAGCAGCTTTCCAGGTGGATACTACGAGCAGTACTTC. Combining the CDR3 with reference TRBV7-9 and TRBJ2-7 gives the whole variable domain DTGVSQNPRHKITKRGQNVTFRCDPISEHNRLYWYRQTLGQGPEFLTYFQNEAQLEKSRLLSDRFSAERPKGSFSTLEIQRTEQGDSAMYLCASSFPGGYYEQYFGPGTRLTVT.

As for this clonotype: The junction shows a germline mismatch at one end, possibly a read error. V is TRBV11-3 and J is TRBJ2-2, with TRBD1 identical over 8 bases. There are 16 residues in the CDR3. The germline V gene has CDR1 SGHNT and CDR2 YENEEA. The CDR3 region has the DNA TGTGCCAGCAGCTTAGGGGCAGGGGGCTACACCGGGGAGCTGCTTTTT. Amino acid sequence: CASSLGAGGYTGELLF.

This clonotype appeared a few times. This chain connects TRBV20-1 to TRBJ2-7, with TRBD2 matching 8 bases. Unmatched junction bases numbered 7, after V lost 6 bases and J lost 0 bases. The CDR3 extends over 14 amino acids. CDR1 is DFQATT, CDR2 SNEGSKA, per germline (reference sequence). The DNA of the CDR3 is TGCAGTGCCCAACTAGCGGATAGCTCCTACGAGCAGTACTTC. This encodes CSAQLADSSYEQYF.

This clonotype came up many times. This rearrangement joins TRBV5-1 to TRBJ2-3; D not resolved. Trimming stripped 5 bases from V and 6 bases from J, with 13 bases between. CDR1 and CDR2 (germline): SGHRS, YFSETQ. The length of the CDR3 is 13 residues. The CDR3 loop is CASRAAGLDTQYF. CDR3 nucleotides: TGCGCCAGCAGGGCGGCAGGATTGGATACGCAGTATTTT.

The DNA for the CDR3 is TGTGCCAGCAGCGTAGGGGACAGGTTCACAGATACGCAGTATTTT. This sequence encodes CASSVGDRFTDTQYF. V is TRBV9 and J is TRBJ2-3; 8 bases fit TRBD1. Germline loops: CDR1 SGDLS, CDR2 YYNGEE. The CDR3 loop spans 15 amino acids. V was clipped by 0 bases and J by 2 bases; unmatched bases: 2. Full variable domain (missing parts from reference TRBV9 and TRBJ2-3): DSGVTQTPKHLITATGQRVTLRCSPRSGDLSVYWYQQSLDQGLQFLIQYYNGEERAKGNILERFSAQQFPDLHSELNLSSLELGDSALYFCASSVGDRFTDTQYFGPGTRLTVL.

This clonotype has a handful of counts. This sequence joins TRBV4-1 and TRBJ2-7, with D hard to call. V dropped 2 bases and J dropped 0 bases, with 11 bases sitting between them. The CDR3 is made up of 15 amino acids. Germline CDR1 MGHRA, CDR2 YSYEKL. CDR3 protein: CASSQPWGSSYEQYF. CDR3 coding DNA: TGCGCCAGCAGCCAACCGTGGGGAAGCTCCTACGAGCAGTACTTC.

CDR3 coding DNA: TGTGCCAGCAGTTTATACGGCCAGGGGGGACACAATGAGCAGTTCTTC. Translating it yields CASSLYGQGGHNEQFF. The gene calls are TRBV28 and TRBJ2-1; tentatively, D is TRBD1 (7 bases). V lost 1 base and J lost 5, with 15 bases in between. CDR3 size: 16 residues. The germline V gene encodes CDR1 MDHEN and CDR2 SYDVKM.

J is TRBJ2-7 and V is TRBV28; 9 bases fit TRBD1. In germline, CDR1 is MDHEN, CDR2 SYDVKM. The CDR3 runs 15 residues. V lost 7 bases and J lost 3; bases outside the gene matches: 10. The CDR3 DNA is TGTGCCAGCATCGCGAACCGGGACAGGGACTACGAGCAGTACTTC. It translates to CASIANRDRDYEQYF.

The genes are TRBV13 and TRBJ2-1; 7 bases are a match to TRBD1. The ends lost 3 bases at V and 9 bases at J; junction bases unmatched: 11. The CDR3 covers 15 residues. Germline V CDR1 and CDR2: PRHDT, FYEKMQ (reference sequence). CDR3 protein: CASSFSDREGGEQFF. The CDR3 DNA sequence: TGTGCCAGCAGCTTCTCAGACAGGGAAGGAGGTGAGCAGTTCTTC.

This clonotype was seen repeatedly, ten times or more. V and J are TRBV28 and TRBJ2-2, with D unclear. In germline, CDR1 is MDHEN, CDR2 SYDVKM. The germline V and J ends were trimmed by 5 bases and 3 bases, with 7 bases remaining between them. This CDR3 has 13 residues. The CDR3 sequence: CASSPVHTGELFF. DNA of the CDR3: TGTGCCAGCAGTCCGGTCCACACCGGGGAGCTGTTTTTT.

This clonotype was counted at least ten times. The chain couples TRBV4-2 to TRBJ2-7; 9 nucleotides match TRBD2. Germline trimming cut 1 base from V and 2 bases from J; bases unmatched to any gene: 9. The CDR3 loop spans 17 amino acids. Germline CDR1 reads LGHNA; CDR2 reads YNFKEQ. This chain's CDR3 is CASSQVGGGALPYEQYF. The DNA for the CDR3 is TGTGCCAGCAGCCAAGTAGGCGGGGGGGCCCTTCCCTACGAGCAGTACTTC.

This clonotype was counted a few times. The chain recombines TRBV25-1 with TRBJ2-1, with TRBD1 matching 9 bases. V trimming: 1 base; J trimming: 5 bases; junction bases outside the gene matches: 6. CDR3 length: 16 amino acids. The germline V gene has CDR1 MGHDK and CDR2 SYGVNS. The CDR3 protein is CASSESRTGDHNEQFF. The CDR3 bases are TGTGCCAGCAGTGAATCCCGGACAGGGGACCACAATGAGCAGTTCTTC.

This clonotype was counted between two and nine times. The rearrangement links TRBV9 to TRBJ2-5; 11 nucleotides line up with TRBD2. From germline, CDR1 is SGDLS and CDR2 YYNGEE. The trim removed 4 bases at V and 5 bases at J, leaving 10 bases unmatched. This CDR3 contains 16 residues. This CDR3 reads CASSPGLAVMAETQYF. The CDR3 DNA reads as TGTGCCAGCAGCCCGGGACTAGCGGTCATGGCGGAGACCCAGTACTTC.

Written as DNA, the CDR3 is TGCAGTGCAGACAGGGTAGACATTCAGTACTTC. Translating gives CSADRVDIQYF. V usage is TRBV20-1 and J usage is TRBJ2-4; TRBD1 aligns across 7 bases. With 6 bases clipped from V and 8 bases from J, the junction kept 4 bases outside the gene matches. This CDR3 has 11 amino acids. Germline values: CDR1 DFQATT, CDR2 SNEGSKA (reference sequence).

This clonotype was detected a few times. The rearrangement links TRBV21-1 to TRBJ2-2; TRBD1 is taken as the D call from the table, unchecked against the DNA. TRBV21-1 is a documented pseudogene. CDR3 size: 16 residues. The CDR3 region has the DNA TGTGCCAGCAGCAAAGGGATACAGGGCGTACACGGGGAGCTGTTTTTT. Translating gives CASSKGIQGVHGELFF.

This clonotype was seen a few times. The CDR3 sequence: CASFGSDRLYNEQFF. The DNA for the CDR3 is TGTGCCAGCTTCGGGTCGGACAGGCTTTACAATGAGCAGTTCTTC. V is TRBV12-3 or TRBV12-4 and J is TRBJ2-1; the match to TRBD1 covers 7 bases. J was trimmed by 4 bases and V by 8 bases; bases with no gene match: 11. The CDR3 totals 15 residues.

This clonotype was seen many times. V usage is TRBV29-1 and J usage is TRBJ1-5, with D hard to call. The CDR3 totals 13 residues. Trimming stripped 8 bases from V and 5 bases from J, with 16 bases between. The germline V gene encodes CDR1 SQVTM and CDR2 ANQGSEA. CDR3 sequence reads: CSIAGGLHQPQHF. The CDR3 region has the DNA TGCAGCATAGCGGGTGGTCTTCATCAGCCCCAGCATTTT.

This clonotype was seen more than once but under ten times. CDR3 in amino acids: CASTGGGSYNEQFF. DNA for the CDR3: TGTGCCAGCACGGGAGGGGGATCCTACAATGAGCAGTTCTTC. This chain uses TRBV6-2 or TRBV6-3 with TRBJ2-1; 8 bases agree with TRBD2. Unmatched junction bases numbered 3, after V lost 7 bases and J lost 1 base. CDR3 length equals 14 residues. Per the germline V gene, CDR1 is MNHEY and CDR2 is SVGEGT.

This clonotype was counted ten times or more. The chain is built from TRBV12-3 or TRBV12-4 and TRBJ2-1; 9 positions match TRBD2. The V and J ends lost 10 bases and 4 bases, in that order; junction bases with no gene match: 11. The CDR3 totals 15 residues. CDR3 sequence (DNA): TGTGCCACCATCTTGGGGCTAGCGGGATACAATGAGCAGTTCTTC. Amino acids: CATILGLAGYNEQFF.

This clonotype was picked up a small number of times. The chain joins TRBV5-6 to TRBJ1-1; D uncertain. Trimming left V 0 bases short and J 6 bases short, with 3 bases between. Germline V gives CDR1 SGHDT, CDR2 YYEEEE. The CDR3 runs 11 residues. CDR3 sequence reads: CASSLEAEAFF. CDR3 in DNA: TGTGCCAGCAGCTTGGAAGCTGAAGCTTTCTTT.